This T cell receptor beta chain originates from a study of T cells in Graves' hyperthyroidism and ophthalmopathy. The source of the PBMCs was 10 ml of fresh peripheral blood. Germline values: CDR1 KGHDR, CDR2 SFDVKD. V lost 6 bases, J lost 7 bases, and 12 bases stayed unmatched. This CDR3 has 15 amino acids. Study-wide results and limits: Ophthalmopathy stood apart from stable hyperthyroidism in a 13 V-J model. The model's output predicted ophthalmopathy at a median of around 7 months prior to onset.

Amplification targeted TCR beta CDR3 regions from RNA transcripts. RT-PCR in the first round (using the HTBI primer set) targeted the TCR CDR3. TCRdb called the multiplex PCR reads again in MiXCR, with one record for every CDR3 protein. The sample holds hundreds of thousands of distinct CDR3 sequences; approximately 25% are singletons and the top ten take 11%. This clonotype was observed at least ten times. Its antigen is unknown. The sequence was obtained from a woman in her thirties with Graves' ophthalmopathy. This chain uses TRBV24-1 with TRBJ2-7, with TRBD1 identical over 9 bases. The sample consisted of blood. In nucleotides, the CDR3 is TGTGCCACCAGTCAACCGGGACAGGGTTCCTGGGAGCAGTACTTC. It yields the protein CATSQPGQGSWEQYF.